This passage covers 3 T cell receptor beta chains from one sample sequenced in a study of cytomegalovirus exposure and HLA in healthy donors. The PCR had 60 Vbeta and 13 Jbeta primers. Clones were read by immunoSEQ multiplex PCR, and TCRdb kept only the in-frame ones, dropping some. The top ten clones hold roughly 11% of a sample with around 70,000 clones, roughly 81% of them seen once. The sequenced sample was PBMCs. These receptors were obtained from a human donor in good health.

Only a few counts were recorded for this clone. The V and J genes are TRBV10-1 and TRBJ1-4, with a possible D match to TRBD1 (6 bases). V lost 9 bases and J 4 bases, leaving 9 bases between the germline ends. CDR3 length: 12 residues. Per germline, CDR1 WNHNN and CDR2 SYGVQD (reference sequence). The CDR3 loop reads CARDSDNEKLFF. The CDR3 coding sequence is TGCGCCAGGGACAGCGATAATGAAAAACTGTTTTTT.

The rearrangement uses TRBV29-1 and TRBJ2-4, with D possibly being TRBD2 (5 bases). V gave up 6 bases and J gave up 8 bases, with 14 bases separating them. Germline V gene lookup returns CDR1 SQVTM and CDR2 ANQGSEA. The CDR3 consists of 12 residues. The CDR3 nucleotides are TGCAGCGTGGGTTATCAGGAGGACATTCAGTACTTC. This sequence encodes CSVGYQEDIQYF. Filled out from reference TRBV29-1 and TRBJ2-4, the complete variable domain reads SAVISQKPSRDICQRGTSLTIQCQVDSQVTMMFWYRQQPGQSLTLIATANQGSEATYESGFVIDKFPISRPNLTFSTLTVSNMSPEDSSIYLCSVGYQEDIQYFGAGTRLSVL.

The chain employs TRBV5-1 and TRBJ1-4; tentative D call: TRBD1 (6 bases). The CDR3 contains 15 residues. Between the trimmed V and J ends, which lost 0 bases and 8 bases, there was a span of 14 bases. CDR1 and CDR2 (germline): SGHRS, YFSETQ. The CDR3 sequence: CASSLGIQGNEKLFF. In DNA, the CDR3 is TGCGCCAGCAGCTTGGGAATTCAGGGGAACGAAAAACTGTTTTTT.